Below, one TCR beta chain is given with its context. Antigen unknown. Second doses that came at about 4 or about 12 weeks were put together. This record belongs to a study of T cell responses to AZD1222 COVID-19 vaccine. The study, taken as a whole, reports: Spike-specific TCR breadth and depth grew following two AZD1222 doses. Clonal diversity may have been underestimated in mostly white British donors. Targeting of unmutated variant regions was reportedly seen in nearly half of spike-specific TCRs.

Profiled with immunoSEQ multiplex PCR; TCRdb holds only in-frame clones, not every one. Of tens of thousands of clones listed, roughly 89% are singletons. The CDR3 runs 15 residues. Germline V gene lookup returns CDR1 SGDLS and CDR2 YYNGEE. V was clipped by 0 bases and J by 1 base, with 8 bases between them. The J gene is TRBJ2-1, the V gene TRBV9; D remains ambiguous. Sequencing used peripheral blood, obtained 28 days after the second AZD1222 dose. The clonotype was recovered from an adult who received the AZD1222 COVID-19 vaccine. The CDR3 loop reads CASSVGGYSYNEQFF. CDR3 bases: TGTGCCAGCAGCGTAGGGGGATATTCCTACAATGAGCAGTTCTTC.